The clone carrying this TCR beta chain showed up just a few times. No antigen is known for it. Sequencing used immunoSEQ multiplex PCR; TCRdb keeps in-frame clones, though not all of them. The repertoire consists of some 87,000 clones, with 72% occurring once and the leading ten covering 2%. Germline CDR1 reads SGHNT; CDR2 reads YENEEA. The CDR3 is 13 residues long. Trimming shortened V by 0 bases and J by 10 bases, and 7 bases separated the two germline ends. This sample stems from a study of fetal regulatory T cell absence and autoimmunity. Notes on the study in general: TRB gene family usage was broadly similar in cord blood and pancreas.

The clonotype comes from a male donor with IPEX syndrome. The chain has TRBV11-3 and TRBJ1-6; D ambiguous. Material: pancreas tissue. For the CDR3, the DNA is TGTGCCAGCAGCTTAGACTCCGGATCACCCCTCCACTTT. Encoded protein: CASSLDSGSPLHF. Together with reference TRBV11-3 and TRBJ1-6, the CDR3 gives the full variable domain: EAGVVQSPRYKIIEKKQPVAFWCNPISGHNTLYWYLQNLGQGPELLIRYENEEAVDDSQLPKDRFSAERLKGVDSTLKIQPAELGDSAVYLCASSLDSGSPLHFGNGTRLTVT.